Given below is one T cell receptor (beta chain) in context. CD4+ cell separation produced CD45RA+ naive and CD45RA-negative memory subsets. Once extracted for a subset, genomic DNA was divided evenly among several immunoSEQ plates. Libraries were prepared by immunoSEQ multiplex PCR; TCRdb keeps only in-frame clonotypes and omits some of them. The sample lists 2.3 million or so clones; just over 90% were seen once. This record comes from a study of shared clonotypes between healthy human individuals. Trimming removed 5 bases at V and 7 bases at J, with 17 bases between. Per germline, CDR1 SGHAT and CDR2 FQDESV (reference sequence). The CDR3 totals 14 residues.

The TCR was taken from a man aged 18 to 29 in good health. Some clones in this sample may be carry-over from other donors' samples. V usage is TRBV11-1 and J usage is TRBJ1-2; TRBD1 is a possible D gene (6 bases). The sequencing sample was made of naive CD4+ T cells from PBMCs. Subset of the sample: CD45RA+ positively selected. CDR3 DNA sequence: TGTGCCAGCAGCCCCCAAGGGGGTTTGAGTGGCTACACCTTC. Translating it yields CASSPQGGLSGYTF. Filled out from reference TRBV11-1 and TRBJ1-2, the complete variable domain reads EAEVAQSPRYKITEKSQAVAFWCDPISGHATLYWYRQILGQGPELLVQFQDESVVDDSQLPKDRFSAERLKGVDSTLKIQPAELGDSAMYLCASSPQGGLSGYTFGSGTRLTVV.